Presented here are 2 T cell receptor beta chains from one specimen sequenced in a study of shared clonotypes between healthy human individuals. Clones were read by immunoSEQ multiplex PCR, and TCRdb kept only the in-frame ones, dropping some. The table has around 340,000 clones, roughly 70% seen once. The specimen sequenced was memory CD4+ T cells sorted from blood. Subset indicated: CD45RA-negative fraction. These receptors were collected from a man aged 30-40 years in good health.

This clone was seen more than once but under ten times. The chain combines TRBV5-6 with TRBJ2-6; D uncertain. V lost 0 bases and J 0 bases, leaving 7 bases between the germline ends. This CDR3 region has 16 residues. The germline V gene encodes CDR1 SGHDT and CDR2 YYEEEE. The CDR3 nucleotides are TGTGCCAGCAGCTTGGCCGGTCGCTCTGGGGCCAACGTCCTGACTTTC. It is translated as CASSLAGRSGANVLTF.

The chain couples TRBV6-6 to TRBJ1-4; D gene unclear. Germline CDR1 is MNHNY and CDR2 is SVGAGI (reference sequence). The V end was cut by 5 bases, the J end by 10 bases, with 11 bases between. The CDR3 is made up of 12 amino acids. The CDR3 sequence: CASSTRQGKLFF. CDR3 in DNA: TGTGCCAGCAGTACCAGACAAGGAAAACTGTTTTTT.